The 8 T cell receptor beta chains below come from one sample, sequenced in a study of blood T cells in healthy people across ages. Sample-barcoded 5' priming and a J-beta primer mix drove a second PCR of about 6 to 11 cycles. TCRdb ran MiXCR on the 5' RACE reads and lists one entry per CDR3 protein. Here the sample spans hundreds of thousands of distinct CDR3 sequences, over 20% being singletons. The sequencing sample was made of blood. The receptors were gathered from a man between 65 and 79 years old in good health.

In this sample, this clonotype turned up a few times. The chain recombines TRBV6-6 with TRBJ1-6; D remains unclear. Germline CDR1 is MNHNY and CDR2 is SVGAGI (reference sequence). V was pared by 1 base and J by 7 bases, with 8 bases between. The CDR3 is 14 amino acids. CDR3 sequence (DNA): TGTGCCAGCAGTTACTTGGCCGGGAATTCACCCCTCCACTTT. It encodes CASSYLAGNSPLHF.

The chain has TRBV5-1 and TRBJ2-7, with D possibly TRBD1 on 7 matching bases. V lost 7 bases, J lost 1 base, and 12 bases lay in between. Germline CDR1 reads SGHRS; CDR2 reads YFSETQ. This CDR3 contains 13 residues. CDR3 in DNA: TGCGCCAGCGGCGGGACAGATTCCTACGAGCAGTACTTC. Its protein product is CASGGTDSYEQYF.

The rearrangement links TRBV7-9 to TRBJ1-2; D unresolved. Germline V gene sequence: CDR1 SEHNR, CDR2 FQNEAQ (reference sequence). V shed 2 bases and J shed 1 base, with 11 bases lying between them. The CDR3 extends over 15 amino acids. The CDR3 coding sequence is TGTGCCAGCAGCTTAAAGGCAGGAAGTAACTATGGCTACACCTTC. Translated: CASSLKAGSNYGYTF.

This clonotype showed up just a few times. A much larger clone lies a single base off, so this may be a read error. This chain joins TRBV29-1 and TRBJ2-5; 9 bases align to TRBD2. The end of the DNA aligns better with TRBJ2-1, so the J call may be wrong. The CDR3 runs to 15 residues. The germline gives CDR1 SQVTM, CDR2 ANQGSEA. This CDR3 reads CSVAFGASGTDEQFF. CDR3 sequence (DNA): TGCAGCGTTGCATTCGGGGCTAGCGGGACAGATGAGCAGTTCTTC.

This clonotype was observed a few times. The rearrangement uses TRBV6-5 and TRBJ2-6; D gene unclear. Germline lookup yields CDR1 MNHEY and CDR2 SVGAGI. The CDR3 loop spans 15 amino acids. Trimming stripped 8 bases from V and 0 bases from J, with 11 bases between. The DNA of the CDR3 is TGTGCCAGCGTCTCCACTTCCTCTGGGGCCAACGTCCTGACTTTC. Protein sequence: CASVSTSSGANVLTF.

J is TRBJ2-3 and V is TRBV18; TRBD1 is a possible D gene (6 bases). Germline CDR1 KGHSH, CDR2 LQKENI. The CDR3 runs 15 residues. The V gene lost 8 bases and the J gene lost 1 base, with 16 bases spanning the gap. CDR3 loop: CASAKAGVGTDTQYF. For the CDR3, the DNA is TGTGCCAGCGCCAAAGCAGGGGTCGGCACAGATACGCAGTATTTT.

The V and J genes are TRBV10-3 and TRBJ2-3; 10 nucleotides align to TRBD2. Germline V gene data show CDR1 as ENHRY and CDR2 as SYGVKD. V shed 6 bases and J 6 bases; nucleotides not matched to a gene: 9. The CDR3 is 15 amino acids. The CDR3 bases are TGTGCCATCAGCTCAGCGGGAGGGCCCCCCGATACGCAGTATTTT. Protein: CAISSAGGPPDTQYF.

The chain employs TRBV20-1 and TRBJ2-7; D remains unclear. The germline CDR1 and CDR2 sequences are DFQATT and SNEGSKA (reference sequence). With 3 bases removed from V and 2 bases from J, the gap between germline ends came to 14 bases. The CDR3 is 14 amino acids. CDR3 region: CSASPADDTYEQYF. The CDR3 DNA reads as TGCAGTGCTAGTCCCGCTGACGATACCTACGAGCAGTACTTC.